Listed here are 11 T cell receptor beta chains from one sample, sequenced in a study of OX40 agonist ivuxolimab in advanced cancers. Library preparation used the immunoSEQ multiplex PCR assay. The clones in this table, taken by TCRdb from immuneACCESS, are in-frame only. Not every clone is retained; where verified, under half of the shortfall comes from an unresolved V gene, and the cause of the rest is unknown. For this sample there are about 50,000 clones; roughly 93% appear just once. In total, the top ten clones hold around 25% of the sample. The sequencing here drew on CD4+ or CD8+ T cells sorted from blood, taken in a trial of the OX40 agonist ivuxolimab. All receptors come from an adult with an advanced solid tumor such as melanoma, head and neck, liver or kidney cancer.

This rearrangement joins TRBV7-9 to TRBJ1-3, with a weak D call TRBD1 (6 bases). Trimming cost V 5 bases and J 0 bases, with 11 bases left between them. CDR1 is SEHNR, CDR2 FQNEAQ, per germline (reference sequence). The CDR3 runs 15 residues. The chain's CDR3 is CASSPRGLSGNTIYF. In DNA, the CDR3 is TGTGCCAGCAGCCCCAGGGGTCTCTCTGGAAACACCATATATTTT.

The rearrangement links TRBV7-8 to TRBJ2-7, with TRBD1 as a possible D gene (5 bases). The CDR3 loop spans 16 amino acids. Looked up from germline, CDR1 is SGHVS and CDR2 is FQNEAQ. V was pared by 6 bases and J by 1 base, with 19 bases between. Written as DNA, the CDR3 is TGTGCCAGCAGTTCCGTTCCAGGGTCTTATTCCTACGAGCAGTACTTC. Translating it yields CASSSVPGSYSYEQYF.

This clone was detected a few times. J is TRBJ2-7 and V is TRBV28, with D possibly matching TRBD2 (7 bases). This CDR3 has 14 residues. CDR1 and CDR2 from the germline V gene are MDHEN and SYDVKM. Trimming shortened V by 2 bases and J by 11 bases, and 19 bases separated the two germline ends. This chain's CDR3 is CASSLMREQGWEYF. The CDR3, as DNA: TGTGCCAGCAGTTTAATGCGGGAGCAGGGGTGGGAGTACTTC.

This sequence joins TRBV9 and TRBJ2-5, with 9 bases that match TRBD2. V lost 4 bases and J lost 4; bases outside the gene matches: 8. The CDR3 has 15 amino acids. Germline loops: CDR1 SGDLS, CDR2 YYNGEE. The DNA for the CDR3 is TGTGCCAGCAGCCCTAGCGGGATATTATCAGAGACCCAGTACTTC. Residues: CASSPSGILSETQYF.

This rearrangement joins TRBV6-1 to TRBJ2-3; D might be TRBD2 (7 bases). Germline V gene lookup returns CDR1 MNHNS and CDR2 SASEGT. V shed 8 bases and J shed 1 base, with 16 bases lying between them. This CDR3 contains 15 residues. In DNA, the CDR3 is TGTGCCAGCCCCGGGGGGCGGGGACGCACAGATACGCAGTATTTT. It translates to CASPGGRGRTDTQYF.

The chain carries TRBV4-3 and TRBJ1-5; TRBD1 agrees at 7 bases. Looked up from germline, CDR1 is LGHNA and CDR2 is YSLEER. This CDR3 spans 14 amino acids. V was pared by 1 base and J by 6 bases, with 3 bases of the junction left unmatched. The CDR3 coding sequence is TGCGCCAGCAGCCAAGGACAGGGCACTCAGCCCCAGCATTTT. This encodes CASSQGQGTQPQHF.

Only one count was recorded for this clone. The V call is TRBV4-1, the J call TRBJ1-5; D is possibly TRBD1 (6 bases). V was shortened by 3 bases and J by 6 bases, with 12 bases between the two germline ends. Germline CDR1 reads MGHRA; CDR2 reads YSYEKL. CDR3 length equals 14 residues. As DNA, the CDR3 is TGCGCCAGCAGCCAGGACAGTTTCGGTCAGCCCCAGCATTTT. Its translation is CASSQDSFGQPQHF.

The chain couples TRBV21-1 to TRBJ1-2; the table's D call, TRBD1, was not checked against the DNA. TRBV21-1 corresponds to a pseudogene. The CDR3 spans 15 residues. The CDR3 loop reads CASNPGGTGSSGYTF. The CDR3, as DNA: TGTGCCAGCAACCCGGGGGGGACAGGGTCCTCCGGCTACACCTTC.

The rearrangement links TRBV11-2 to TRBJ2-1, with 7 bases identical to TRBD2. The length of the CDR3 is 16 residues. The germline CDR1 and CDR2 sequences are SGHAT and FQNNGV. Trimming cost V 5 bases and J 0 bases; bases outside gene matches: 7. The CDR3 is CASSGAGMSSYNEQFF. The CDR3 DNA reads as TGTGCCAGCAGCGGAGCGGGAATGAGCTCCTACAATGAGCAGTTCTTC.

V and J are TRBV5-6 and TRBJ2-5, with a tentative D call TRBD2 (6 bases). Germline V gene sequence: CDR1 SGHDT, CDR2 YYEEEE. Trimming removed 1 base at V and 0 bases at J, with 10 bases between. This CDR3 contains 15 residues. The DNA of the CDR3 is TGTGCCAGCAGCTTGCTAGCGCAAAACCAAGAGACCCAGTACTTC. It encodes CASSLLAQNQETQYF. Together with reference TRBV5-6 and TRBJ2-5, the CDR3 gives the full variable domain: DAGVTQSPTHLIKTRGQQVTLRCSPKSGHDTVSWYQQALGQGPQFIFQYYEEEERQRGNFPDRFSGHQFPNYSSELNVNALLLGDSALYLCASSLLAQNQETQYFGPGTRLLVL.

The rearrangement uses TRBV27 and TRBJ1-3, with D perhaps TRBD1 (6 bases). From germline, CDR1 is MNHEY and CDR2 SMNVEV (reference sequence). The CDR3 has 15 amino acids. The V end was cut by 6 bases, the J end by 4 bases, with 16 bases between. CDR3 in amino acids: CASRATGSWGNTIYF. The CDR3 region has the DNA TGTGCCAGCAGGGCTACAGGGAGTTGGGGAAACACCATATATTTT.